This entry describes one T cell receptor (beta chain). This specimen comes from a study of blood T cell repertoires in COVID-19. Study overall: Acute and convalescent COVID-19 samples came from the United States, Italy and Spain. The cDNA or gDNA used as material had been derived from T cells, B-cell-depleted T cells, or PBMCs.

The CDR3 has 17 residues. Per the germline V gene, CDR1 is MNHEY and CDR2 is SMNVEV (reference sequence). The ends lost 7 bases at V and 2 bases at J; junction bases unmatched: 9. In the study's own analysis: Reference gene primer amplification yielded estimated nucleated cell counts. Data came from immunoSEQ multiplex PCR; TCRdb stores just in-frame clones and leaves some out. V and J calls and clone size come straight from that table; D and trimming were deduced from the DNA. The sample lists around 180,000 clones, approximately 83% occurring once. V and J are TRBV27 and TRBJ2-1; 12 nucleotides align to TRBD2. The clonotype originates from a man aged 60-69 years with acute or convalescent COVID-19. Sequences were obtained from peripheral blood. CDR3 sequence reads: CASTSGTSGPTYNEQFF. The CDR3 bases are TGTGCCAGCACCTCCGGGACTAGCGGGCCTACCTACAATGAGCAGTTCTTC.